This T cell receptor beta chain was found in a study of cytomegalovirus exposure and HLA in healthy donors. This CDR3 is built from 15 residues. V lost 4 bases to trimming and J lost 7 bases; unmatched junction nucleotides: 7. Germline-derived CDR1 and CDR2 are MGHRA and YSYEKL. The PCR contained 60 Vbeta and 13 Jbeta primers. This table comes from immunoSEQ multiplex PCR, and its TCRdb copy is limited to in-frame clones, with some not included. The sample contains roughly 200,000 clones, over 80% of which appear only once. Study-wide results and limits: Some highly shared sequence variants likely arose as a pipeline artifact. Later genetic work tied a missense DCLRE1C variant to beta-chain V and J trimming. Reports described diagnosis of cytomegalovirus status by the classifier as highly specific and sensitive. Altogether, 150 to 200 TCR beta chains were recorded as cytomegalovirus-associated.

Regarding this clone: Antigen specificity is unknown.

The chain uses TRBV4-1 and TRBJ2-2; 9 bases agree with TRBD2. Sequenced: PBMCs. This TCR derives from a boy aged 2 to 9 in good health and CMV-seronegative. The DNA of the CDR3 is TGCGCCAGCAGCCTAGCGGGAGTTGTTAACGGGGAGCTGTTTTTT. Translated: CASSLAGVVNGELFF.